Shown below are 21 T cell receptor beta chains from a single sample sequenced in a study of T cell responses to AZD1222 COVID-19 vaccine. Repertoires were generated with immunoSEQ multiplex PCR, while TCRdb's copy carries only in-frame clones and drops some. The sample yields 130,000 or so clones, roughly 86% seen once. This sample comprised peripheral blood, obtained on day 0 of AZD1222 vaccination. All receptors derive from an adult in good health.

This clone was detected only a few times. This chain links TRBV11-1 with TRBJ2-2; the D is unclear. This CDR3 region has 12 residues. Trimming removed 2 bases from V and 7 bases from J, with 5 bases in between. CDR1 SGHAT and CDR2 FQDESV come from the germline V gene (reference sequence). CDR3 in DNA: TGTGCCAGCAGCTTAACTATCGGGGAGCTGTTTTTT. Residues: CASSLTIGELFF.

V is TRBV27 and J is TRBJ1-2; TRBD1 aligns across 7 bases. V dropped 2 bases and J dropped 3; count of bases not matched to a gene: 6. The length of the CDR3 is 15 residues. Germline loops: CDR1 MNHEY, CDR2 SMNVEV (reference sequence). CDR3 bases: TGTGCCAGCAGTTTACGGGCAGGGGGTCACTATGGCTACACCTTC. Encoded protein: CASSLRAGGHYGYTF.

The V and J genes are TRBV5-4 and TRBJ2-5; 8 nucleotides agree with TRBD1. Trimming at V came to 6 bases and at J to 2 bases, leaving 6 bases not matched to a gene. Germline CDR1 is SGHNT and CDR2 is YYREEE (reference sequence). The CDR3 covers 14 residues. In DNA, the CDR3 is TGTGCCAGCATGCTAACAGGGGGACAAGAGACCCAGTACTTC. This encodes CASMLTGGQETQYF.

The chain is built from TRBV6-5 and TRBJ1-6; tentatively, D is TRBD1 (5 bases). Germline-derived CDR1 and CDR2 are MNHEY and SVGAGI. The V gene lost 2 bases and the J gene lost 5 bases, with 10 bases spanning the gap. The CDR3 loop spans 15 amino acids. The CDR3 is CASSYETVNNSPLHF. In DNA form, the CDR3 reads TGTGCCAGCAGTTACGAGACAGTCAATAATTCACCCCTCCACTTT.

In its sample, this clone was seen a few times. This rearrangement joins TRBV6-5 to TRBJ1-2, with TRBD1 identical over 10 bases. V shed 6 bases and J 7 bases; nucleotides not matched to a gene: 5. Per the germline V gene, CDR1 is MNHEY and CDR2 is SVGAGI. The CDR3 is made up of 13 amino acids. The CDR3 nucleotides are TGTGCCAGCAGGCTGACAGGGGGCGTTGGCTACACCTTC. It encodes CASRLTGGVGYTF.

This clone was detected a few times. The J gene is TRBJ2-7, the V gene TRBV5-4, with a possible D match to TRBD2 (5 bases). Per germline, CDR1 SGHNT and CDR2 YYREEE (reference sequence). Trimming removed 2 bases at V and 1 base at J, with 13 bases between. The CDR3 loop spans 15 amino acids. CDR3 residues: CASSLGPGLSYEQYF. The CDR3 coding sequence is TGTGCCAGCAGCTTAGGTCCGGGGTTATCCTACGAGCAGTACTTC.

The V call is TRBV6-2 or TRBV6-3, the J call TRBJ2-3, with D tentatively TRBD1 (5 bases). Germline CDR1 MNHEY, CDR2 SVGEGT. This CDR3 is 14 amino acids long. V was shortened by 6 bases and J by 0 bases, with 10 bases between the two germline ends. CDR3 amino acids: CASSRPGSTDTQYF. The CDR3 DNA sequence: TGTGCCAGCAGCCGGCCAGGGAGCACAGATACGCAGTATTTT.

This chain links TRBV25-1 with TRBJ2-5; the D gene is possibly TRBD2 (5 bases). Trimming took 4 bases from V and 1 from J, leaving 7 bases between them. Germline CDR1 reads MGHDK; CDR2 reads SYGVNS. The CDR3 runs to 13 residues. The CDR3 nucleotides are TGTGCCAGCAGTGTGGCGGGCCAAGAGACCCAGTACTTC. Its protein is CASSVAGQETQYF. Based on the CDR3 plus reference TRBV25-1 and TRBJ2-5, the full variable domain is EADIYQTPRYLVIGTGKKITLECSQTMGHDKMYWYQQDPGMELHLIHYSYGVNSTEKGDLSSESTVSRIRTEHFPLTLESARPSHTSQYLCASSVAGQETQYFGPGTRLLVL.

The sample holds a few counts of this clone. The rearrangement joins TRBV6-1 to TRBJ1-5; D unresolved. The CDR3 is 15 residues long. Trimming shortened V by 3 bases and J by 2 bases, and 11 bases separated the two germline ends. Germline V gene lookup returns CDR1 MNHNS and CDR2 SASEGT. The DNA of the CDR3 is TGTGCCAGCAGTGATTTCAGAAACGGCAATCAGCCCCAGCATTTT. Protein: CASSDFRNGNQPQHF.

The V and J genes are TRBV11-3 and TRBJ1-6, with D uncertain. Germline assignment: CDR1 SGHNT and CDR2 YENEEA. Deletions cut 2 bases from V and 11 bases from J, with 10 bases between. The CDR3 consists of 13 residues. CDR3 in DNA: TGTGCCAGCAGCTTATTTCCGGGGACACCCCTCCACTTT. Translated: CASSLFPGTPLHF.

V is TRBV7-8 and J is TRBJ1-4; a weak D match, TRBD1 (5 bases). The germline V gene has CDR1 SGHVS and CDR2 FQNEAQ. The CDR3 totals 15 residues. V was cut by 5 bases and J by 3 bases, with 13 bases left in between. The DNA of the CDR3 is TGTGCCAGCAGCCACCTCCGGGGGTCTAATGAAAAACTGTTTTTT. Translation: CASSHLRGSNEKLFF.

V is TRBV13 and J is TRBJ2-7; 7 positions agree with TRBD2. Germline CDR1 and CDR2: PRHDT and FYEKMQ (reference sequence). The junction had 13 bases not matched to a gene; V was cut back by 5 bases and J by 0 bases. This CDR3 has 17 amino acids. CDR3 region: CASSLWGGSVSSYEQYF. In DNA, the CDR3 is TGTGCCAGCAGCCTGTGGGGGGGGTCTGTTAGCTCCTACGAGCAGTACTTC.

The V gene is TRBV19, the J gene TRBJ2-4; 8 bases map to TRBD1. The CDR3 is 17 amino acids. Germline loops: CDR1 LNHDA, CDR2 SQIVND (reference sequence). With V trimmed by 9 bases and J by 0 bases, 13 bases remained unmatched. CDR3 nucleotide sequence: TGTGCCAGCAAGGACAGGGTTTTGGGTGAAGCCAAAAACATTCAGTACTTC. Translation: CASKDRVLGEAKNIQYF.

The chain joins TRBV4-1 to TRBJ2-1; TRBD1 aligns across 9 bases. This CDR3 is 16 amino acids long. Germline V CDR1 and CDR2: MGHRA, YSYEKL. Unmatched junction bases numbered 10, after V lost 3 bases and J lost 7 bases. CDR3 in amino acids: CASSHPGTGHLNEQFF. CDR3 sequence (DNA): TGCGCCAGCAGCCATCCCGGGACAGGGCATTTGAATGAGCAGTTCTTC.

The CDR3 sequence is CASSTTSTGGYTF. The CDR3 nucleotides are TGTGCCAGCAGTACAACATCAACGGGTGGCTACACCTTC. This sequence joins TRBV28 and TRBJ1-2; no reliable D call. Trimming removed 5 bases from V and 7 bases from J, with 14 bases in between. The CDR3 spans 13 residues. Per the germline V gene, CDR1 is MDHEN and CDR2 is SYDVKM.

This clone was seen once. The genes are TRBV5-5 and TRBJ1-2; D remains unclear. Deletions cut 0 bases from V and 2 bases from J, with 8 bases between. CDR3 length equals 14 residues. In germline, CDR1 is SGHKS, CDR2 YYEKEE (reference sequence). CDR3 nucleotides: TGTGCCAGCAGCTTGGAGCCCGGGAACTATGGCTACACCTTC. Encoded protein: CASSLEPGNYGYTF.

CDR3 nucleotide sequence: TGTGCCAGCAGCCAAGAGGTCAGCACCATATATTTT. Its translation: CASSQEVSTIYF. This sequence joins TRBV3-1 (or the pseudogene TRBV3-2) and TRBJ1-3; D remains unclear. The CDR3 covers 12 residues. The germline gives CDR1 LGHDT, CDR2 YNNKEL (reference sequence). V gave up 0 bases and J gave up 9 bases, with 6 bases separating them.

The chain recombines TRBV12-3 or TRBV12-4 with TRBJ1-5, with TRBD1 as a possible D gene (6 bases). V lost 5 bases to trimming and J lost 3 bases, with 8 bases between them. This CDR3 contains 13 residues. This CDR3 reads CASSGQLNQPQHF. CDR3 coding DNA: TGTGCCAGCAGTGGACAGCTCAATCAGCCCCAGCATTTT.

The chain carries TRBV7-3 and TRBJ2-2, with D possibly being TRBD2 (5 bases). Germline CDR1 is SGHTA and CDR2 is FQGTGA. V shed 6 bases and J shed 6 bases, with 11 bases lying between them. The CDR3 runs to 13 residues. CDR3 coding DNA: TGTGCCAGCAGTTCACCCGGGGCCGGGGAGCTGTTTTTT. Amino acid sequence: CASSSPGAGELFF.

The CDR3 bases are TGTGCCAGCAGTTCCTCCCATCAGGCGATTAGCAATCAGCCCCAGCATTTT. This encodes CASSSSHQAISNQPQHF. The rearrangement uses TRBV6-2 or TRBV6-3 and TRBJ1-5, with unresolved D. Per germline, CDR1 MNHEY and CDR2 SVGEGT. V was clipped by 4 bases and J by 0 bases, with 16 bases between them. The CDR3 contains 17 residues.

The V and J genes are TRBV4-2 and TRBJ2-2; D ambiguous. V lost 0 bases and J lost 4, with 9 bases in between. Germline assignment: CDR1 LGHNA and CDR2 YNFKEQ. CDR3 size: 15 residues. The CDR3 region is CASSQDQPGTGELFF. DNA of the CDR3: TGTGCCAGCAGCCAAGATCAACCGGGCACCGGGGAGCTGTTTTTT.